This T cell receptor beta chain was recorded in a study of blood T cell repertoires in COVID-19. In the study overall: Both acute and convalescent COVID-19 samples were obtained from the United States, Italy and Spain.

In the authors' workflow: Scientists estimated how many nucleated cells there were by amplifying reference gene primers. Assay: immunoSEQ multiplex PCR; the TCRdb copy retains only in-frame clones and omits some. V, J and clone size are taken as reported in that table, and D and trimming were inferred from the DNA itself. The sample lists fewer than 300,000 clones; approximately 82% were seen once. The sequencing input was PBMCs or T cells enriched from blood (not recorded which). The origin of this receptor is a man between 35 and 55 years old who had been exposed to COVID-19.

CDR3 nucleotides: TGTGCCAGCAGAAGACAGACGTTAACGGCCGGTGGCTACACCTTC. Its translation is CASRRQTLTAGGYTF. The V and J genes are TRBV2 and TRBJ1-2, with D tentatively TRBD1 (5 bases). The germline CDR1 and CDR2 sequences are SNHLY and FYNNEI. This CDR3 spans 15 amino acids. V shed 6 bases and J shed 7 bases, with 21 bases lying between them. Drawing the rest from reference TRBV2 and TRBJ1-2, the complete variable domain is EPEVTQTPSHQVTQMGQEVILRCVPISNHLYFYWYRQILGQKVEFLVSFYNNEISEKSEIFDDQFSVERPDGSNFTLKIRSTKLEDSAMYFCASRRQTLTAGGYTFGSGTRLTVV.